The next 5 T cell receptor beta chains were all read from a single sample in a study of shared clonotypes between healthy human individuals. Generated by immunoSEQ multiplex PCR, the TCRdb table keeps only in-frame clones and is missing some. The repertoire holds about 700,000 clones, with around 67% as singletons. Sequencing used memory CD4+ T cells sorted from blood. Subset denoted: CD45RA-negative fraction. The receptors come from a woman in her twenties or thirties in good health.

This clone appeared a single time. V is TRBV19 and J is TRBJ2-2; 8 positions match TRBD2. V dropped 9 bases and J dropped 0; count of bases not matched to a gene: 15. Germline V gene data show CDR1 as LNHDA and CDR2 as SQIVND (reference sequence). The CDR3 consists of 18 residues. The CDR3 nucleotides are TGTGCCAGCCGCGATTCCCCCGGGAGGGACACGAACACCGGGGAGCTGTTTTTT. As protein: CASRDSPGRDTNTGELFF.

The chain uses TRBV20-1 and TRBJ1-1; D is unresolved. In germline, CDR1 is DFQATT, CDR2 SNEGSKA (reference sequence). This CDR3 comprises 10 residues. As DNA, the CDR3 is TGCAGCGGCCCGGACACTGAAGCTTTCTTT. Its translation: CSGPDTEAFF.

The chain employs TRBV6-1 and TRBJ1-2; D remains ambiguous. The CDR3 has 12 amino acids. V shed 5 bases and J shed 7 bases, with 11 bases lying between them. The germline V gene has CDR1 MNHNS and CDR2 SASEGT. The CDR3: CASSPTTRGYTF. In DNA, the CDR3 is TGTGCCAGCAGTCCCACGACCCGTGGCTACACCTTC.

The rearrangement joins TRBV28 to TRBJ2-7; D is perhaps TRBD2 (7 bases). V was clipped by 8 bases and J by 4 bases, with 18 bases between them. The CDR3 contains 14 residues. In germline, CDR1 is MDHEN, CDR2 SYDVKM. The CDR3 bases are TGTGCCAGCCGGATGGGGGGGGCACCTTACGAGCAGTACTTC. As protein: CASRMGGAPYEQYF.

This clone was recorded once. Other DNA sequences in the sample encode the same CDR3. The chain is built from TRBV2 and TRBJ2-3, with 13 positions matching TRBD2. The germline CDR1 and CDR2 sequences are SNHLY and FYNNEI. Germline trimming cut 6 bases from V and 3 bases from J; bases unmatched to any gene: 3. This CDR3 contains 15 residues. CDR3 DNA sequence: TGTGCCAGCAGGGGACTAGCGGGATTGACAGATACGCAGTATTTT. Protein product: CASRGLAGLTDTQYF.